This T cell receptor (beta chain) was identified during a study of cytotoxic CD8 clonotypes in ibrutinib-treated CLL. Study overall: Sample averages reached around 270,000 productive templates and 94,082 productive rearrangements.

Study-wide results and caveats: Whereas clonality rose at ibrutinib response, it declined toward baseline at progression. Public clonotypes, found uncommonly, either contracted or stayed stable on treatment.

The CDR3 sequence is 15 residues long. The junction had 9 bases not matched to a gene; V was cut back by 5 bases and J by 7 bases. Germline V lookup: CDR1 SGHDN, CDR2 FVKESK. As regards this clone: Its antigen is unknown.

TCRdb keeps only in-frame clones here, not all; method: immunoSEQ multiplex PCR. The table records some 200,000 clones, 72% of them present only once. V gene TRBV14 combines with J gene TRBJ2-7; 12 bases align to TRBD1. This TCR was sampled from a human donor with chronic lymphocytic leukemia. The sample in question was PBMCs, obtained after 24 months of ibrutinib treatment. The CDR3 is CASSSPGTGGGEQYF. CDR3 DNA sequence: TGTGCCAGCAGCTCCCCCGGGACAGGGGGCGGTGAGCAGTACTTC.